This is a list of T cell receptor beta chains from one sample in a study of radiotherapy plus CTLA-4 blockade in lung cancer. TCRdb keeps only in-frame clones here, not all; method: immunoSEQ multiplex PCR. The table records 80,000 to 100,000 clones, 82% of them present only once. The source material was peripheral blood, sampled from a patient treated with radiotherapy plus ipilimumab. These receptors originate from a human donor with non-small cell lung cancer who had a partial response to radiotherapy plus ipilimumab. Each CDR3 is given with its conserved first and last residue. D genes are given only for firm matches. Size values are once, few and many counts, or a class for expanded clones, and some rows have none.

>TRBJ2-7|.|.|TRBV4-2
TGTGCCAGCAGCCGGGACACCATCTACGAGCAGTACTTC
CASSRDTIYEQYF
>TRBJ2-5|TRBD2|.|TRBV5-1
TGCGCCAGCAGCCCGGGGACTAGCGGAGAGACCCAGTACTTC
CASSPGTSGETQYF
>TRBJ1-1|TRBD1|.|TRBV27
TGTGCCAGCAGTTCGATTACAGGGGACACTGAAGCTTTCTTT
CASSSITGDTEAFF
>TRBJ1-6|.|once|TRBV9
TGTGCCAGCAGCGTAGGGGGAGGGCGGTCACCCCTCCACTTT
CASSVGGGRSPLHF
>TRBJ1-3|.|few|TRBV5-1
TGCGCCAGCAGCTCCATTTCGGGTACTGGAAACACCATATATTTT
CASSSISGTGNTIYF
>TRBJ2-1|.|.|TRBV27
TGTGCCAGCAGTTTAAGCGGGCTCTCCTACAATGAGCAGTTCTTC
CASSLSGLSYNEQFF
>TRBJ1-1|.|.|TRBV6-5
TGTGCCAGCAGCAGGGTTCATCTTGGAGACACTGAAGCTTTCTTT
CASSRVHLGDTEAFF
>TRBJ2-2|TRBD1|.|TRBV10-3
TGTGCCATCAGCACAGGGGGCGGGGAGCTGTTTTTT
CAISTGGGELFF
>TRBJ1-4|TRBD1|.|TRBV6-1
TGTGCCAGCAGTGAAGGACAGGGACCCGAAAAACTGTTTTTT
CASSEGQGPEKLFF
>TRBJ1-5|TRBD1|.|TRBV18
TGTGCCAGCTCACGGACAGGGATCGATCAGCCCCAGCATTTT
CASSRTGIDQPQHF
>TRBJ2-1|.|.|TRBV5-1
TGCGCCAGCAGCTCCCACAGGGGCGGGGATAATGAGCAGTTCTTC
CASSSHRGGDNEQFF
>TRBJ2-1|.|.|TRBV27
TGTGCCAGCAGTTTATATTATGCGAGGAGCTCCTACAATGAGCAGTTCTTC
CASSLYYARSSYNEQFF
>TRBJ2-1|.|.|TRBV19
TGTGCCAGTAGTCCTGACAGCTACAATGAGCAGTTCTTC
CASSPDSYNEQFF
>TRBJ2-7|TRBD1|.|TRBV6-4
TGTGCCAGCACCGGGACAGGGGGGCCGGGGGAGCAGTACTTC
CASTGTGGPGEQYF
>TRBJ1-5|.|.|TRBV19
TGTGCCAGTGAACAGGGCAATCAGCCCCAGCATTTT
CASEQGNQPQHF
>TRBJ2-3|TRBD1|.|TRBV29-1
TGCAGCGTCGCGACAGGGTCGGATACGCAGTATTTT
CSVATGSDTQYF
>TRBJ1-5|.|.|TRBV7-4
TGTGCCAGCAGCATACAGGGATATAGCAATCAGCCCCAGCATTTT
CASSIQGYSNQPQHF
>TRBJ2-1|TRBD1|once|TRBV5-1
TGCGCCAGCCGCGAACCGGAACAGGGGGGAAATGAGCAGTTCTTC
CASREPEQGGNEQFF
>TRBJ1-1|TRBD1|few|TRBV2
TGTGCCAGCAGACAGGGGGGGAACACTGAAGCTTTCTTT
CASRQGGNTEAFF
>TRBJ2-7|.|.|TRBV29-1
TGCAGCGTTGAAAACCCCACTGCCTCTTACGAGCAGTACTTC
CSVENPTASYEQYF
>TRBJ2-7|.|.|TRBV5-3
TGTGCCAGAAGCTTAATAGCTGGAAACTTC
CARSLIAGNF
>TRBJ2-7|.|once|TRBV5-4
TGTGCCAGCAGTCACAGGGATTCGGAGGAGCAGTACTTC
CASSHRDSEEQYF
>TRBJ1-3|.|few|TRBV30
TGTGCCCGGAAACAGGGAAGTGGAAACACCATATATTTT
CARKQGSGNTIYF
>TRBJ1-5|.|once|TRBV18
TGTGCCAGCTCACCTGATCGGAATCAGCCCCAGCATTTT
CASSPDRNQPQHF
>TRBJ2-7|TRBD2|.|TRBV10-1
TGCGCCAGCAGTCAAACCGGGACTAGCGTCTACGAGCAGTACTTC
CASSQTGTSVYEQYF
>TRBJ1-2|TRBD1|.|TRBV5-1
TGCGCCAGCAGCCCAGGGGGATATGGCTACACCTTC
CASSPGGYGYTF
>TRBJ2-5|TRBD2|.|TRBV27
TGTGCCAGCAGTTTATCGGGGACTAGCGGGAGTAGAGGTCAAGAGACCCAGTACTTC
CASSLSGTSGSRGQETQYF
>TRBJ2-4|TRBD2|.|TRBV18
TGTGCCAGCTCACCATTAAGCGGGATAGCCAAAAACATTCAGTACTTC
CASSPLSGIAKNIQYF
>TRBJ1-2|TRBD1|few|TRBV2
TGTGCCAGCAGGAGGGACAGCGGGAACTATGGCTACACCTTC
CASRRDSGNYGYTF
>TRBJ2-5|.|.|TRBV7-8
TGTGCCAGCAGCTTAGACGGAGTGGCGGGAGAGACCCAGTACTTC
CASSLDGVAGETQYF
>TRBJ1-2|TRBD1|few|TRBV7-2
TGTGCCAGCAGCTCGGGACAGCTCTATGGCTACACCTTC
CASSSGQLYGYTF
>TRBJ1-2|TRBD1|.|TRBV4-1
TGCGCCAGCAGCCAAGCTTCATCCGGGACAGGGGACTATGGCTACACCTTC
CASSQASSGTGDYGYTF
>TRBJ1-2|TRBD1|.|TRBV5-1
TGCGCCAGCAGTTTCGACAGGGAAGTCGGCTACACCTTC
CASSFDREVGYTF
>TRBJ2-2|.|.|TRBV5-4
TGTGCCAGCAGCGTCAGGGGGAACACCGGGGAGCTGTTTTTT
CASSVRGNTGELFF
>TRBJ2-2|.|once|TRBV28
TGTGCCGTAGGAGGAGGAGGGAACACCGGGGAGCTGTTTTTT
CAVGGGGNTGELFF
>TRBJ1-3|.|.|TRBV19
TGTGCCAGTAGTGGTGACAAACGCACCATATATTTT
CASSGDKRTIYF
>TRBJ2-3|TRBD2|.|TRBV7-3
TGTGCCAGCAGCATCCTTAGCGGGCCCACAGATACGCAGTATTTT
CASSILSGPTDTQYF
>TRBJ1-5|TRBD1|once|TRBV7-8
TGTGCCAGCAGCTTCCAGGGGGCCGGAGGCAATCAGCCCCAGCATTTT
CASSFQGAGGNQPQHF
>TRBJ1-6|TRBD1|once|TRBV28
TGTGCAACTACCCGGACAGGGAGACCCTCACCCCTCCACTTT
CATTRTGRPSPLHF
>TRBJ2-3|.|.|TRBV6-5
TGTGCCAGCAGTTACAGTGGCAGGGGTAGCACAGATACGCAGTATTTT
CASSYSGRGSTDTQYF
>TRBJ1-4|TRBD1|once|TRBV6-5
TGTGCCAGCAGGATGACAGGGGCTACGGAAAAACTGTTTTTT
CASRMTGATEKLFF
>TRBJ2-5|TRBD2|.|TRBV28
TGTGCCAGCAGTTTTCCAAACAAGGGACTAGCGGGGGGCTTACAAGAGACCCAGTACTTC
CASSFPNKGLAGGLQETQYF
>TRBJ1-2|TRBD1|.|TRBV18
TGTGCCAGCCGCCCGAACAGGGGGCGCGTTGATGGCTACACCTTC
CASRPNRGRVDGYTF
>TRBJ1-2|TRBD1|.|TRBV6-5
TGTGCCAGCAGCCCCTCGGGACAGAGCTATGGCTACACCTTC
CASSPSGQSYGYTF
>TRBJ2-1|.|.|TRBV5-5
TGTGCCAGCAGCTTGGTGCCCGCGGCGATGCTGTTCTTC
CASSLVPAAMLFF
>TRBJ2-7|TRBD2|.|TRBV28
TGTGCCAGCAGGGCGGGAGTGAGGGAGCAGTACTTC
CASRAGVREQYF
>TRBJ2-7|.|.|TRBV7-2
TGTGCCAGCAGCTTCCAGGGCTACGAGCAGTACTTC
CASSFQGYEQYF
>TRBJ1-1|.|.|TRBV6-6
TGTGCCAGCAGCTTAACCAAGGAGGGAGCTTTCTTT
CASSLTKEGAFF
>TRBJ1-2|TRBD1|.|TRBV4-1
TGCGCCAGCAGCCAAGGGGACAGGGCCAACTATGGCTACACCTTC
CASSQGDRANYGYTF
>TRBJ2-3|TRBD2|.|TRBV7-9
TGTGCCAGCAGCTTTAGTCTGACTAGCGGGAGTCATGATACGCAGTATTTT
CASSFSLTSGSHDTQYF
>TRBJ2-7|TRBD1|few|TRBV7-2
TGTGCCAGCAAATTGGGACAGGGAGGCCTCTACGAGCAGTACTTC
CASKLGQGGLYEQYF